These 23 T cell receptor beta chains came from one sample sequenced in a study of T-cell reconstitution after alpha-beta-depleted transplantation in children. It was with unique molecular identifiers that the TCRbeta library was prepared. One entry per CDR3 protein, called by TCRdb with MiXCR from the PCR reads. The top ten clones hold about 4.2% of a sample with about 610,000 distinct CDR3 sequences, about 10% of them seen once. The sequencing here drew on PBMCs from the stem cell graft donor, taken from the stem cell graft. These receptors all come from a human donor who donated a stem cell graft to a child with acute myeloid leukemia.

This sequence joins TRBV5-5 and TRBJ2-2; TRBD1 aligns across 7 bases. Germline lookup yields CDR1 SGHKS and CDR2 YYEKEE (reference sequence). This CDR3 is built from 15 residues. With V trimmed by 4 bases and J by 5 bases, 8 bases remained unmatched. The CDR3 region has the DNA TGTGCCAGCAGCAGGGACAGTACCCGGACCGGGGAGCTGTTTTTT. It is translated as CASSRDSTRTGELFF. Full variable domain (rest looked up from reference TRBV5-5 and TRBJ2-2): DAGVTQSPTHLIKTRGQQVTLRCSPISGHKSVSWYQQVLGQGPQFIFQYYEKEERGRGNFPDRFSARQFPNYSSELNVNALLLGDSALYLCASSRDSTRTGELFFGEGSRLTVL.

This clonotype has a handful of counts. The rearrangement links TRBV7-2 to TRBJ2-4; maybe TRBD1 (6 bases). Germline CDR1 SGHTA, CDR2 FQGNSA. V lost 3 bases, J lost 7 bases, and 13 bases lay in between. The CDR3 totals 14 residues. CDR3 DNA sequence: TGTGCCAGCAGCTTCACTGGACAGTCGAACATTCAGTACTTC. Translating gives CASSFTGQSNIQYF.

CDR3 bases: TGTGCCAGCAGTCAGGAGGGTCCTTCGAGTAATGAGCAGTTCTTC. Residues: CASSQEGPSSNEQFF. This rearrangement joins TRBV25-1 to TRBJ2-1; possible D gene TRBD2, 6 bases. This CDR3 has 15 residues. Per the germline V gene, CDR1 is MGHDK and CDR2 is SYGVNS. V shed 5 bases and J shed 7 bases, with 18 bases lying between them.

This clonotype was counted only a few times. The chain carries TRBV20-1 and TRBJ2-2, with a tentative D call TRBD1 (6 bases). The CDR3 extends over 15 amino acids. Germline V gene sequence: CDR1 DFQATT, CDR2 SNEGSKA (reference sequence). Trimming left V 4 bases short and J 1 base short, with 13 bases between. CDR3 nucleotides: TGCAGTGCTATACCCGGGGACAAGAACACCGGGGAGCTGTTTTTT. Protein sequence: CSAIPGDKNTGELFF.

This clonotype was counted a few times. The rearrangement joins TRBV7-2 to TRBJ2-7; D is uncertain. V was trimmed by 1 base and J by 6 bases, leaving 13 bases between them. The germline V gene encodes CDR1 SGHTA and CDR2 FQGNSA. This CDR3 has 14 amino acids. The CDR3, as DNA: TGTGCCAGCAGCTTAGGCGCCTCCAAAGGCGAGCAGTACTTC. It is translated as CASSLGASKGEQYF.

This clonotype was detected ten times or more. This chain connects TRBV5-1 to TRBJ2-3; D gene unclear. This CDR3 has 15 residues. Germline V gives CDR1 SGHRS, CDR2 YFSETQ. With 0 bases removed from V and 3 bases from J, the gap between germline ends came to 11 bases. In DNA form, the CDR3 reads TGCGCCAGCAGCTTGGAAGGGCTACCAACAGATACGCAGTATTTT. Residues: CASSLEGLPTDTQYF. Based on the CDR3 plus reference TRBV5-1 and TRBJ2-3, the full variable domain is KAGVTQTPRYLIKTRGQQVTLSCSPISGHRSVSWYQQTPGQGLQFLFEYFSETQRNKGNFPGRFSGRQFSNSRSEMNVSTLELGDSALYLCASSLEGLPTDTQYFGPGTRLTVL.

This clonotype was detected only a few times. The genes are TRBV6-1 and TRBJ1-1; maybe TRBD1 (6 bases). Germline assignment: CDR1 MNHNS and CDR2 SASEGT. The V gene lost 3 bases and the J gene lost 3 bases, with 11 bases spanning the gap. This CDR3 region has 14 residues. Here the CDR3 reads CASSDRGGDTEAFF. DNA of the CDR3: TGTGCCAGCAGTGACAGGGGTGGGGACACTGAAGCTTTCTTT.

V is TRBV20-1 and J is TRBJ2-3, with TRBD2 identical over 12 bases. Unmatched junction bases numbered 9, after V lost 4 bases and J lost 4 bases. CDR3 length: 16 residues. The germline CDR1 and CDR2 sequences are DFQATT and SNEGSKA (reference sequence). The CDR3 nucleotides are TGCAGTGCTAAACAACGGACTAGCGGGGCGGCAGATACGCAGTATTTT. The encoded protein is CSAKQRTSGAADTQYF.

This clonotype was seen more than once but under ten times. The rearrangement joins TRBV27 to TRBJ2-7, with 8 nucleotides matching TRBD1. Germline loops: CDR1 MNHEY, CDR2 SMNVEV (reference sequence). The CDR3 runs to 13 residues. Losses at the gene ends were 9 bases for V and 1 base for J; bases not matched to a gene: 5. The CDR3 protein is CASQNRGSYEQYF. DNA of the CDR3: TGTGCCAGTCAGAACAGGGGGTCCTACGAGCAGTACTTC.

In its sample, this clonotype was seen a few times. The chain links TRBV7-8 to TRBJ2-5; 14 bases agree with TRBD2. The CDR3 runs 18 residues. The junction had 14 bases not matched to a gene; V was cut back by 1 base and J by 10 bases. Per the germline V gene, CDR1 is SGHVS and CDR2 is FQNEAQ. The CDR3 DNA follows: TGTGCCAGCAGCTTAGTAGTAGACTCGGGACTAGCGGGGGATGGCCAGTACTTC. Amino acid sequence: CASSLVVDSGLAGDGQYF.

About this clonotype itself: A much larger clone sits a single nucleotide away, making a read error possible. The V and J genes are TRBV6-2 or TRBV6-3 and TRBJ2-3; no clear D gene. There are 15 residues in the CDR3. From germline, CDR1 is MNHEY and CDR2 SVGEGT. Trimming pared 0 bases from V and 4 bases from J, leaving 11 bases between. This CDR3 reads CASSYSLQAADTQYF. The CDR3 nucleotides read TGTGCCAGCAGTTACTCGCTGCAGGCAGCAGATACGCAGTATTTT.

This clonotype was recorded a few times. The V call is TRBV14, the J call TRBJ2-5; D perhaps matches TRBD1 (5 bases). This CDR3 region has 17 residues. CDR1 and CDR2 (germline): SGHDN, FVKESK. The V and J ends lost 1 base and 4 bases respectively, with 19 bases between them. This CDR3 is CASSQGSRGLPGETQYF. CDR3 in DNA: TGTGCCAGCAGCCAAGGATCAAGGGGTCTGCCTGGAGAGACCCAGTACTTC.

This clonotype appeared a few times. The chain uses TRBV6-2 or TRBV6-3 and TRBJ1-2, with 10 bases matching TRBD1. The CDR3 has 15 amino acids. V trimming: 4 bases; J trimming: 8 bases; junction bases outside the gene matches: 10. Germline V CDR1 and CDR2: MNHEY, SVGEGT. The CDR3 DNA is TGTGCCAGCAGTTCAGCCGGGACAGGGGTGTCCGGCTACACCTTC. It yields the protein CASSSAGTGVSGYTF.

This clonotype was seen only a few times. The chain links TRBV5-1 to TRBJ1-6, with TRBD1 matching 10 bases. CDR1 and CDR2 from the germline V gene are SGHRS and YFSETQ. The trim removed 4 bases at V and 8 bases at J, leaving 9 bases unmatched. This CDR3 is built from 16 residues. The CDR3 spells CASSEVPTGGDSPLHF. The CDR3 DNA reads TGCGCCAGCAGCGAAGTCCCGACAGGGGGCGATTCACCCCTCCACTTT.

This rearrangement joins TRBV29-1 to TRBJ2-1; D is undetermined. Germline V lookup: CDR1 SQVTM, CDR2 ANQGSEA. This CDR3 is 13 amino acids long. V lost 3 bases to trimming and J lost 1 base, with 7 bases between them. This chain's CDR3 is CSVEAASYNEQFF. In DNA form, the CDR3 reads TGCAGCGTTGAGGCAGCGTCCTACAATGAGCAGTTCTTC.

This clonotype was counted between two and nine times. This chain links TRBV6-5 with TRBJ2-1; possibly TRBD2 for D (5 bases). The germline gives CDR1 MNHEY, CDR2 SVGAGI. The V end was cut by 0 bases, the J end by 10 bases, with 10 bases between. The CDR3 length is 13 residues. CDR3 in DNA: TGTGCCAGCAGTTACTCGGTGGCGGGCGAGCAGTTCTTC. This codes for CASSYSVAGEQFF.

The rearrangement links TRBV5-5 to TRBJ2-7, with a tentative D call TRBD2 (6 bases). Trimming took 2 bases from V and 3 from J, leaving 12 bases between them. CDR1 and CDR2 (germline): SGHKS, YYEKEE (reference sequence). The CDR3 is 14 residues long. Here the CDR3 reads CASSFVGTRYEQYF. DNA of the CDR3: TGTGCCAGCAGCTTTGTCGGGACTCGCTACGAGCAGTACTTC.

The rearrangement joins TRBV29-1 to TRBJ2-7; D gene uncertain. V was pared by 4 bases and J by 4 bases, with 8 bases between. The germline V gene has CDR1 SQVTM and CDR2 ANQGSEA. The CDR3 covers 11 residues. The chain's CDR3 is CSVGAPYEQYF. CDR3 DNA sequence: TGCAGCGTTGGGGCTCCATACGAGCAGTACTTC.

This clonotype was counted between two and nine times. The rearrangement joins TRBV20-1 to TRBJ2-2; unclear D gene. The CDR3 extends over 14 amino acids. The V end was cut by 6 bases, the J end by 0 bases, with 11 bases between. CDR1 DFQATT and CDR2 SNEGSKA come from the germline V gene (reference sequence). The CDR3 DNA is TGCAGTGCCCGCCGGTCCACGAACACCGGGGAGCTGTTTTTT. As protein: CSARRSTNTGELFF.

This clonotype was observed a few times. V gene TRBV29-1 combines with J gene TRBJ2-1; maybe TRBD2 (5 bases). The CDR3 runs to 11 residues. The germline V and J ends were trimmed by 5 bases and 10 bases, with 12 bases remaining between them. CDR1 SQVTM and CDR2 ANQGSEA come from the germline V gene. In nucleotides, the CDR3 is TGCAGCGTTCAGACTATTGGCGAGCAGTTCTTC. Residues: CSVQTIGEQFF.

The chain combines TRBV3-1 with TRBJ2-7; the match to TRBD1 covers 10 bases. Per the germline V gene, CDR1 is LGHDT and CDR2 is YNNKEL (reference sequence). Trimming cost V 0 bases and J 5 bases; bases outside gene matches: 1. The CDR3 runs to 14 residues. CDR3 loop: CASSQETGGHEQYF. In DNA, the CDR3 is TGTGCCAGCAGCCAAGAGACAGGGGGCCACGAGCAGTACTTC.

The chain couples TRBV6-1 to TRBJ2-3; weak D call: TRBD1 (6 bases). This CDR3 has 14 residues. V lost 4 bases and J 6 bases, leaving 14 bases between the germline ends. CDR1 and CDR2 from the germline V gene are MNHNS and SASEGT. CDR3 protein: CASSVQGDSDTQYF. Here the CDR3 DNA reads TGTGCCAGCAGTGTACAGGGTGATTCGGATACGCAGTATTTT.

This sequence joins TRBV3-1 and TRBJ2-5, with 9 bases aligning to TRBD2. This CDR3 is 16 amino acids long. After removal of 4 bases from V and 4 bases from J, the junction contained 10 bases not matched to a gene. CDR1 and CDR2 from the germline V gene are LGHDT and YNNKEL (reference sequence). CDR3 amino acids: CASSPRPGLARETQYF. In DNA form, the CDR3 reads TGTGCCAGCAGCCCCCGACCGGGACTAGCTCGAGAGACCCAGTACTTC.